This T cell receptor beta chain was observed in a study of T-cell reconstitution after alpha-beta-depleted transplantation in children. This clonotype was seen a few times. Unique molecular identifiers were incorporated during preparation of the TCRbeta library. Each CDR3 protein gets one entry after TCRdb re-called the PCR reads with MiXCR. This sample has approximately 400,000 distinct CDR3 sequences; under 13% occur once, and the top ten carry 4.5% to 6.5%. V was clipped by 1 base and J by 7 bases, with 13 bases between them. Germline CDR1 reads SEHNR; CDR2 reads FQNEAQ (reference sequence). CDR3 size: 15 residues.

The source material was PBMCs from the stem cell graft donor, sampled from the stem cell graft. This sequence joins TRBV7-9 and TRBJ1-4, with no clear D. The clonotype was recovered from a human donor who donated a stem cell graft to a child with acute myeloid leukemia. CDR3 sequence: CASSLEAGFGEKLFF. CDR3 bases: TGTGCCAGCAGCTTAGAGGCGGGATTCGGTGAAAAACTGTTTTTT.